Shown below are 28 T cell receptor beta chains from a single sample sequenced in a study of regulatory T cells in long-lasting Graves disease. The time point: newly diagnosed GD, antithyroid drugs for less than 3 months. PBMC-extracted RNA yielded the TCR library. Arm-PCR with iRepertoire HTBI primers amplified the CDR3 regions for these TCR beta libraries. Using its own MiXCR run on the multiplex PCR reads, TCRdb lists one record per CDR3 protein. The sample carries around 250,000 distinct CDR3 sequences, approximately 18% recorded once. Separately, the same data were catalogued under a study of T cells in Graves' hyperthyroidism and ophthalmopathy.

The sample consisted of peripheral blood mononuclear cells (PBMCs), taken at new diagnosis, from a patient treated with antithyroid drugs. These receptors all stem from a woman aged 25 to 45 with Graves disease.

This clonotype was observed at least ten times. The rearrangement uses TRBV7-9 and TRBJ2-7; tentative D call: TRBD1 (5 bases). V was pared by 2 bases and J by 4 bases, with 9 bases between. Germline V gene data show CDR1 as SEHNR and CDR2 as FQNEAQ (reference sequence). This CDR3 contains 13 residues. DNA of the CDR3: TGTGCCAGCAGCTTATCGACAGATTACGAGCAGTACTTC. Protein product: CASSLSTDYEQYF.

This clonotype was seen many times. This chain uses TRBV4-2 with TRBJ1-5; the match to TRBD1 covers 10 bases. CDR3 length: 13 amino acids. Germline V gives CDR1 LGHNA, CDR2 YNFKEQ. The J segment lost 7 bases and the V segment lost 3 bases, leaving 0 bases of the junction unmatched. The CDR3 region is CASSQDRGQPQHF. The CDR3 nucleotides read TGTGCCAGCAGCCAGGACAGGGGGCAGCCCCAGCATTTT.

Points on this clonotype: Relative to the germline gene, one junction end is altered; a read error may explain this. The chain combines TRBV20-1 with TRBJ2-2, with 12 bases fitting TRBD2. The CDR3 is 15 amino acids. The germline V gene has CDR1 DFQATT and CDR2 SNEGSKA (reference sequence). As DNA, the CDR3 is TGCAGTGCTACGGCTAGCGGGGGGGCCACCGGGGAGCTGTTTTTC. It codes for CSATASGGATGELFF.

On this clonotype: With only one base between it and a far larger clone, this is likely a read error. This chain uses TRBV2 with TRBJ2-1, with 7 bases matching TRBD2. CDR3 length equals 15 residues. CDR1 and CDR2 from the germline V gene are SNHLY and FYNNEI. The CDR3 here is CASSPPASGFNGQFF. The CDR3 DNA reads as TGTGCCAGCTCACCACCGGCTAGCGGCTTCAATGGGCAGTTCTTC.

This clonotype was counted ten times or more. This chain connects TRBV10-2 to TRBJ2-7; TRBD1 aligns across 9 bases. CDR3 length: 12 amino acids. Germline V gene lookup returns CDR1 WSHSY and CDR2 SAAADI. J gave up 2 bases and V 11 bases, and 4 bases lay outside the gene matches. This chain's CDR3 is CAAGTGTYEQYF. Here the CDR3 DNA reads TGCGCCGCTGGGACAGGGACCTACGAGCAGTACTTC.

This clonotype appeared many times. The CDR3: CASSERNGNYGYTF. The CDR3 DNA sequence: TGTGCCAGCAGTGAAAGGAACGGTAACTATGGCTACACCTTC. The chain has TRBV6-1 and TRBJ1-2; no clear D. V shed 2 bases and J shed 1 base, with 8 bases lying between them. The germline CDR1 and CDR2 sequences are MNHNS and SASEGT. The CDR3 totals 14 residues.

A note on this clonotype: The final CDR3 position lacks the conserved phenylalanine or tryptophan, pointing to a likely read error. The chain has TRBV18 and TRBJ1-6; D not resolved. Trimming removed 5 bases from V and 7 bases from J, with 9 bases in between. Germline-derived CDR1 and CDR2 are KGHSH and LQKENI. The CDR3 runs to 13 residues. This chain's CDR3 is CASSSAFNSPLHL. The CDR3 DNA reads as TGTGCCAGCTCATCGGCATTCAATTCACCCCTCCACTTA.

At least ten counts were recorded for this clonotype. The DNA for the CDR3 is TGTGCCAGCAGTGCAGTTCTCCTTTCAATGGGCGAGCAGTACTTC. Encoded protein: CASSAVLLSMGEQYF. V gene TRBV27 combines with J gene TRBJ2-7; D is undetermined. Germline values: CDR1 MNHEY, CDR2 SMNVEV (reference sequence). Trimming pared 5 bases from V and 6 bases from J, leaving 20 bases between. The CDR3 totals 15 residues.

This clonotype was found many times. The chain carries TRBV6-1 and TRBJ1-1, with TRBD1 identical over 8 bases. The CDR3 totals 16 residues. Germline V gene lookup returns CDR1 MNHNS and CDR2 SASEGT. Trimming cost V 5 bases and J 0 bases; bases outside gene matches: 8. The CDR3 loop is CASSLRTGSMNTEAFF. CDR3 bases: TGTGCCAGCAGTCTCAGGACAGGGTCCATGAACACTGAAGCTTTCTTT.

The chain is built from TRBV29-1 and TRBJ2-2, with D possibly being TRBD2 (6 bases). Germline CDR1 reads SQVTM; CDR2 reads ANQGSEA. V lost 3 bases and J 8 bases, leaving 10 bases between the germline ends. The CDR3 spans 12 residues. CDR3 nucleotide sequence: TGCAGCGTTGACGGGGGTGGTGGGGAGCTGTTTTTT. Translated, it gives CSVDGGGGELFF.

This clonotype appeared a single time. The chain carries TRBV7-9 and TRBJ1-4, with 8 bases fitting TRBD1. The length of the CDR3 is 15 residues. V dropped 5 bases and J dropped 8; count of bases not matched to a gene: 10. CDR1 SEHNR and CDR2 FQNEAQ come from the germline V gene (reference sequence). CDR3 residues: CASSPKTGDGEKLFF. The CDR3 nucleotides read TGTGCCAGCAGCCCGAAGACAGGGGATGGGGAAAAACTGTTTTTT.

This clonotype occurred many times. The J gene is TRBJ2-5, the V gene TRBV27; TRBD1 matches 10 bases. Germline V gives CDR1 MNHEY, CDR2 SMNVEV (reference sequence). The ends lost 2 bases at V and 2 bases at J; junction bases unmatched: 2. This CDR3 contains 15 residues. The chain's CDR3 is CASSLTDRGQETQYF. The CDR3 DNA follows: TGTGCCAGCAGTTTAACGGACAGGGGGCAAGAGACCCAGTACTTC.

This clonotype was counted at least ten times. V gene TRBV12-5 combines with J gene TRBJ1-2; D gene ambiguous. V was pared by 3 bases and J by 2 bases, with 10 bases between. Per the germline V gene, CDR1 is LGHNT and CDR2 is FRNRAP. This CDR3 region has 14 residues. CDR3 protein: CASGFEGRNYGYTF. The CDR3 bases are TGTGCTAGTGGTTTTGAGGGCCGAAACTATGGCTACACCTTC. Full variable domain (rest looked up from reference TRBV12-5 and TRBJ1-2): DARVTQTPRHKVTEMGQEVTMRCQPILGHNTVFWYRQTMMQGLELLAYFRNRAPLDDSGMPKDRFSAEMPDATLATLKIQPSEPRDSAVYFCASGFEGRNYGYTFGSGTRLTVV.

The rearrangement joins TRBV2 to TRBJ1-3; TRBD1 is a possible D gene (5 bases). The CDR3 spans 14 residues. V was shortened by 7 bases and J by 4 bases, with 14 bases between the two germline ends. Germline CDR1 is SNHLY and CDR2 is FYNNEI. CDR3 nucleotide sequence: TGTGCCAGCATCTCGGGGCCTGTCGGAAACACCATATATTTT. This translates into CASISGPVGNTIYF.

This clonotype has a count of ten or more. The rearrangement uses TRBV5-1 and TRBJ1-1; 10 bases are a match to TRBD1. Trimming cost V 7 bases and J 5 bases; bases outside gene matches: 17. The CDR3 totals 17 residues. The germline V gene has CDR1 SGHRS and CDR2 YFSETQ. The CDR3 DNA reads TGCGCCAGCTGCGAACCGACAGGGGGCGAGGATATGACTGAAGCTTTCTTT. Residues: CASCEPTGGEDMTEAFF.

This chain connects TRBV15 to TRBJ1-2, with D possibly being TRBD1 (5 bases). The germline CDR1 and CDR2 sequences are LNHNV and YYDKDF (reference sequence). The ends were cut back, 4 bases at V and 4 bases at J, with 16 bases in the middle. CDR3 length: 15 residues. As DNA, the CDR3 is TGTGCCACCAGCATCGCAGCCGGGGCCGGCTATGGCTACACCTTC. Its translation is CATSIAAGAGYGYTF.

The rearrangement joins TRBV19 to TRBJ1-4, with TRBD1 as a possible D gene (6 bases). This CDR3 contains 14 residues. Germline V lookup: CDR1 LNHDA, CDR2 SQIVND (reference sequence). Trimming left V 4 bases short and J 8 bases short, with 14 bases between. The CDR3 reads CASSNGQPGEKLFF. CDR3 coding DNA: TGTGCCAGTAGTAACGGACAGCCGGGCGAAAAACTGTTTTTT.

A few counts support this clonotype. The chain is built from TRBV11-2 and TRBJ2-1; TRBD1 agrees at 8 bases. Germline values: CDR1 SGHAT, CDR2 FQNNGV. V was pared by 5 bases and J by 4 bases, with 7 bases of the junction left unmatched. The CDR3 is 15 amino acids. The CDR3 region has the DNA TGTGCCAGCAGCCGCGGACAGGGAGTTTACAATGAGCAGTTCTTC. This sequence encodes CASSRGQGVYNEQFF. Complete variable domain (other parts from reference TRBV11-2 and TRBJ2-1): EAGVAQSPRYKIIEKRQSVAFWCNPISGHATLYWYQQILGQGPKLLIQFQNNGVVDDSQLPKDRFSAERLKGVDSTLKIQPAKLEDSAVYLCASSRGQGVYNEQFFGPGTRLTVL.

This clonotype has a count of ten or more. The V gene is TRBV3-1, the J gene TRBJ2-7, with a weak D call TRBD2 (5 bases). Germline V lookup: CDR1 LGHDT, CDR2 YNNKEL (reference sequence). V shed 2 bases and J shed 5 bases, with 10 bases lying between them. This CDR3 is 13 amino acids long. CDR3 protein: CASSQLDGDEQYF. The CDR3 DNA reads TGTGCCAGCAGCCAACTGGACGGGGACGAGCAGTACTTC.

This clonotype was seen more than once but under ten times. The chain carries TRBV5-1 and TRBJ2-3; no clear D. Trimming stripped 5 bases from V and 4 bases from J, with 5 bases between. From germline, CDR1 is SGHRS and CDR2 YFSETQ. This CDR3 is built from 11 residues. The CDR3 sequence: CASRDADTQYF. CDR3 bases: TGCGCCAGCAGGGATGCAGATACGCAGTATTTT.

This clonotype appeared many times. The chain combines TRBV10-3 with TRBJ2-5; D perhaps matches TRBD1 (6 bases). Trimming took off 0 bases at V and 2 bases at J, with 10 bases between the two ends. Germline V gene data show CDR1 as ENHRY and CDR2 as SYGVKD. The CDR3 extends over 15 amino acids. The CDR3, as DNA: TGTGCCATCAGTGAGTCTCGTGGACAGCAAGAGACCCAGTACTTC. Translation: CAISESRGQQETQYF.

At least ten counts were recorded for this clonotype. This sequence joins TRBV6-2 or TRBV6-3 and TRBJ2-5, with 7 bases identical to TRBD1. CDR1 is MNHEY, CDR2 SVGEGT, per germline. Losses at the gene ends were 4 bases for V and 5 bases for J; bases not matched to a gene: 7. This CDR3 spans 14 amino acids. The CDR3 spells CASSSNSGGETQYF. The CDR3 coding sequence is TGTGCCAGCAGTTCCAACTCAGGGGGTGAGACCCAGTACTTC.

In this sample, this clonotype turned up a few times. The chain combines TRBV27 with TRBJ2-7, with D hard to call. This CDR3 region has 12 residues. The V end lost 6 bases, the J end lost 2 bases, and 8 bases lay between the germline ends. Germline V gives CDR1 MNHEY, CDR2 SMNVEV (reference sequence). The CDR3 coding sequence is TGTGCCAGCAGGGGGATTACCTACGAGCAGTACTTC. Protein product: CASRGITYEQYF.

This clonotype was picked up many times. The chain employs TRBV13 and TRBJ1-1; D not certain. In germline, CDR1 is PRHDT, CDR2 FYEKMQ (reference sequence). The CDR3 extends over 13 amino acids. V lost 2 bases, J lost 1 base, and 5 bases lay in between. The CDR3 protein is CASSLLWNTEAFF. The CDR3, as DNA: TGTGCCAGCAGCTTATTATGGAACACTGAAGCTTTCTTT.

The CDR3 nucleotides read TGTGCCAGCAGTGAAGAGTCGGAGACTAGCGGTTATCAAGAGACCCAGTACTTC. This gives the protein CASSEESETSGYQETQYF. The chain links TRBV12-3 or TRBV12-4 to TRBJ2-5, with TRBD2 matching over 9 bases. This CDR3 is 18 amino acids long. The V and J ends lost 5 bases and 2 bases, in that order; junction bases with no gene match: 15.

This clonotype has more than one count but fewer than ten. The chain recombines TRBV7-2 with TRBJ2-7; D unresolved. This CDR3 spans 15 amino acids. Per the germline V gene, CDR1 is SGHTA and CDR2 is FQGNSA. Deletions cut 4 bases from V and 0 bases from J, with 13 bases between. CDR3 in amino acids: CASSSRLLSSYEQYF. The DNA for the CDR3 is TGTGCCAGCAGCTCTCGACTCTTGAGCTCCTACGAGCAGTACTTC.

This clonotype has only a few counts. V gene TRBV10-1 combines with J gene TRBJ1-5; D is ambiguous. The V end was cut by 3 bases, the J end by 9 bases, with 12 bases between. Looked up from germline, CDR1 is WNHNN and CDR2 is SYGVQD (reference sequence). The CDR3 loop spans 13 amino acids. For the CDR3, the DNA is TGCGCCAGCAGTGAAGGGCCCTCGGGGCCCCAGCATTTT. Its translation is CASSEGPSGPQHF.

This clonotype was recorded at least ten times. This sequence joins TRBV29-1 and TRBJ2-2; possibly TRBD1 for D (6 bases). Germline CDR1 reads SQVTM; CDR2 reads ANQGSEA. The CDR3 is 13 residues long. V was cut by 5 bases and J by 4 bases, with 11 bases left in between. The CDR3 loop is CSVTTDSTGELFF. The CDR3 bases are TGCAGCGTTACCACGGACAGCACCGGGGAGCTGTTTTTT.